The TCR beta chain described here comes from a study of T cells in Graves' hyperthyroidism and ophthalmopathy. Notes on the study in general: Most clonotypes expanded in the thyroid (above 0.001) were also present in blood.

Researchers amplified the TCR beta CDR3 regions from RNA transcripts. With the HTBI primer set, the TCR CDR3 went through a first round of RT-PCR. TCRdb re-called the multiplex PCR reads through MiXCR, storing one row per CDR3 protein. The sample has more than 500,000 distinct CDR3 sequences, about 45% seen once. Concerning this clonotype itself: Its matching antigen is unknown.

The CDR3 is 15 residues long. The V end lost 4 bases, the J end lost 6 bases, and 13 bases lay between the germline ends. CDR1 is SEHNR, CDR2 FQNEAQ, per germline (reference sequence). Sample: peripheral blood or thyroid tissue (not recorded which). The chain joins TRBV7-9 to TRBJ1-6, with D possibly being TRBD1 (6 bases). The TCR sequence derives from an adult woman with Graves' disease, either hyperthyroidism or ophthalmopathy (not recorded which). The CDR3 sequence is CASSSLDRINSPLHF. The CDR3 DNA reads TGTGCCAGCAGCTCCTTGGACAGAATTAATTCACCCCTCCACTTT.